This T cell receptor (beta chain) comes out of a study of Graves' ophthalmopathy and Graves' hyperthyroidism. This clonotype was observed many times. The antigen is not known. Study results and caveats: Blood was where most expanded thyroid clonotypes above 0.001 frequency also turned up. With roughly 65% sensitivity and roughly 76% specificity, the model predicted ophthalmopathy progression.

With 1 base removed from V and 5 bases from J, the gap between germline ends came to 26 bases. The CDR3 extends over 18 amino acids. Germline V gene data show CDR1 as DFQATT and CDR2 as SNEGSKA (reference sequence). Among the hyperthyroidism patients, all were newly diagnosed, aged 18 to 65, with under 2 months' duration. Ineligible for inclusion were patients with other autoimmune diseases, uncontrolled infections, pregnancy or lactation. The study amplified TCR beta CDR3 regions using RNA transcripts. RT-PCR with HTBI primers came first, then second-round multiplex PCR. TCRdb reanalysed the multiplex PCR reads using MiXCR and keeps one entry per CDR3 protein. The repertoire holds roughly 420,000 distinct CDR3 sequences, with more than 20% as singletons.

Sequenced input: peripheral blood. This TCR came from a woman aged 18-35 years with stable Graves' hyperthyroidism. This chain links TRBV20-1 with TRBJ2-5; unclear D gene. The CDR3 sequence is CSARVLEAPTSGRETQYF. CDR3 in DNA: TGCAGTGCTAGAGTCTTAGAAGCCCCGACGTCTGGTCGGGAGACCCAGTACTTC.